One sample yielded the 8 T cell receptor beta chains listed below, sequenced in a study of immune cell composition in non-small cell lung cancer. The protocol was immunoSEQ multiplex PCR, while the TCRdb copy is restricted to in-frame clones and leaves out a portion. The table lists over 2,500 clones, roughly 78% of them singletons. The normal lung sample lay at least 3 cm, and maximally far, from the tumour. The sequenced sample consisted of non-adjacent lung tissue. The receptors derive from a human donor with non-small cell lung cancer. The donor label of this sample is uncertain.

The gene calls are TRBV5-1 and TRBJ1-2; the D is unclear. The germline CDR1 and CDR2 sequences are SGHRS and YFSETQ. Trimming removed 4 bases from V and 2 bases from J, with 18 bases in between. This CDR3 contains 16 residues. The DNA of the CDR3 is TGCGCCAGCAGCCCCGATACAGACGTTAAAAACTATGGCTACACCTTC. The encoded protein is CASSPDTDVKNYGYTF.

This clone was picked up a small number of times. The rearrangement links TRBV10-3 to TRBJ2-2; TRBD2 aligns across 8 bases. CDR1 ENHRY and CDR2 SYGVKD come from the germline V gene. J gave up 3 bases and V 7 bases, and 4 bases lay outside the gene matches. The CDR3 spans 14 residues. DNA of the CDR3: TGTGCCATCAAACTCGGGAGGGACACCGGGGAGCTGTTTTTT. Its translation is CAIKLGRDTGELFF.

This clone was counted only a few times. The V gene is TRBV27, the J gene TRBJ2-2; D uncertain. CDR1 is MNHEY, CDR2 SMNVEV, per germline (reference sequence). V lost 4 bases and J lost 2, with 14 bases in between. The CDR3 covers 16 residues. The chain's CDR3 is CASSSHPGLNTGELFF. CDR3 DNA sequence: TGTGCCAGCAGTTCGCATCCGGGTCTTAACACCGGGGAGCTGTTTTTT.

The chain employs TRBV4-1 and TRBJ2-3; 11 positions match TRBD2. With V trimmed by 2 bases and J by 6 bases, 25 bases remained unmatched. Germline V lookup: CDR1 MGHRA, CDR2 YSYEKL. The CDR3 sequence is 22 residues long. CDR3 sequence: CASSQPGARHGLAGFKADTQYF. The CDR3 DNA reads as TGCGCCAGCAGCCAACCGGGAGCCAGGCACGGACTAGCGGGTTTCAAAGCGGATACGCAGTATTTT.

The genes are TRBV6-5 and TRBJ2-1, with D unclear. Germline V gene lookup returns CDR1 MNHEY and CDR2 SVGAGI. The CDR3 is made up of 13 amino acids. V dropped 7 bases and J dropped 9 bases, with 16 bases sitting between them. CDR3 loop: CASTPPSGGEQFF. CDR3 bases: TGTGCCAGCACCCCCCCGAGTGGTGGTGAGCAGTTCTTC.

This clone was seen a single time. The chain couples TRBV10-1 to TRBJ1-1; perhaps TRBD1 as D (6 bases). The germline V gene encodes CDR1 WNHNN and CDR2 SYGVQD (reference sequence). The CDR3 is 15 amino acids. Trimming took 7 bases from V and 4 from J, leaving 19 bases between them. CDR3 sequence reads: CASTKQGKGGTEAFF. The DNA of the CDR3 is TGCGCCAGCACTAAGCAGGGGAAAGGTGGCACTGAAGCTTTCTTT.

In DNA form, the CDR3 reads TGTGCCAGCAGCGCGTCCGGGACAATCTACGAGCAGTACTTC. It is translated as CASSASGTIYEQYF. The V call is TRBV9, the J call TRBJ2-7; D is perhaps TRBD1 (6 bases). Trimming took 3 bases from V and 3 from J, leaving 13 bases between them. The CDR3 extends over 14 amino acids. Germline CDR1 and CDR2: SGDLS and YYNGEE.

The CDR3 reads CASSFREGGTQYF. In DNA, the CDR3 is TGTGCCAGCAGTTTTCGGGAGGGCGGTACGCAGTATTTT. The chain joins TRBV28 to TRBJ2-3; 8 nucleotides line up with TRBD2. The CDR3 is made up of 13 amino acids. The V segment lost 3 bases and the J segment 8 bases; nucleotides outside the gene matches: 4. Germline V CDR1 and CDR2: MDHEN, SYDVKM.